Listed below are T cell receptor beta chains from one sample, sequenced in a study of blood T cell repertoires in COVID-19. Some clones are missing from TCRdb's copy, which holds only in-frame ones; the method was immunoSEQ multiplex PCR. Of 50,000 to 65,000 clones listed, 85% are singletons. Specimen: peripheral blood. The source of these receptors is a man aged 70-80 years with acute or convalescent COVID-19. The CDR3 runs from the conserved cysteine through the conserved F or W. Each record gives: clone size, J gene, D gene, V gene, CDR3 DNA, CDR3 protein. D genes are given only for firm matches. A clone size is listed for some rows: how often the clone was seen (once, few, many), or a class if it is expanded.

clone size: .; J gene: TRBJ1-2; D gene: .; V gene: TRBV12-3/TRBV12-4; CDR3 DNA: TGTGCCAGCAGTCCGTCCGGGTTATATGGCTACACCTTC; CDR3 protein: CASSPSGLYGYTF
clone size: .; J gene: TRBJ2-3; D gene: .; V gene: TRBV7-8; CDR3 DNA: TGTGCCAGCAGCTTACTAACTAGCAGCGCAGATACGCAGTATTTT; CDR3 protein: CASSLLTSSADTQYF
clone size: .; J gene: TRBJ2-2; D gene: .; V gene: TRBV19; CDR3 DNA: TGTGCCAGTAGTATTGGACGTAAGACGGGAAGCGCGAACACCGGGGAGCTGTTTTTT; CDR3 protein: CASSIGRKTGSANTGELFF
clone size: .; J gene: TRBJ1-2; D gene: .; V gene: TRBV2; CDR3 DNA: TGTGCCAGCAGCCGCTCGGGTGGCTACACCTTC; CDR3 protein: CASSRSGGYTF
clone size: .; J gene: TRBJ2-2; D gene: .; V gene: TRBV11-2; CDR3 DNA: TGTGCCAGCAGCTTTGCAGGGGTGAACACCGGGGAGCTGTTTTTT; CDR3 protein: CASSFAGVNTGELFF
clone size: once; J gene: TRBJ1-2; D gene: .; V gene: TRBV4-1; CDR3 DNA: TGCGCCAGCAGCCAAGATGCCAGTAACTATGGCTACACCTTC; CDR3 protein: CASSQDASNYGYTF
clone size: few; J gene: TRBJ2-7; D gene: .; V gene: TRBV5-4; CDR3 DNA: TGTGCCAGCAGCCCCTACCAGGCTCGCGAGCAGTACTTC; CDR3 protein: CASSPYQAREQYF
clone size: .; J gene: TRBJ2-3; D gene: .; V gene: TRBV23-1; CDR3 DNA: TGCGCCAGCAGTCAAACAGGGCCGCCCGCAGATACGCAGTATTTT; CDR3 protein: CASSQTGPPADTQYF
clone size: .; J gene: TRBJ2-7; D gene: TRBD2; V gene: TRBV2; CDR3 DNA: TGTGCCAGCAGTCTTCGACTAGCGGGGGGTTACGAGCAGTACTTC; CDR3 protein: CASSLRLAGGYEQYF
clone size: .; J gene: TRBJ1-2; D gene: TRBD1; V gene: TRBV5-1; CDR3 DNA: TGCGCCAGCGGACAGGGGGCGCGTGGCTACACCTTC; CDR3 protein: CASGQGARGYTF
clone size: .; J gene: TRBJ2-5; D gene: .; V gene: TRBV11-2; CDR3 DNA: TGTGCCAGCAGCTTAGCGGGGGACTCCCAAGAGACCCAGTACTTC; CDR3 protein: CASSLAGDSQETQYF
clone size: once; J gene: TRBJ2-1; D gene: TRBD2; V gene: TRBV2; CDR3 DNA: TGTGCCAGCAGTGTTGGCGGGGGAGTATCCTACAATGAGCAGTTCTTC; CDR3 protein: CASSVGGGVSYNEQFF
clone size: .; J gene: TRBJ2-1; D gene: TRBD2; V gene: TRBV6-6; CDR3 DNA: TGTGCCAGCAGCCCGGCGGCTAGCGGGGGGGCCGATGAGCAGTTCTTC; CDR3 protein: CASSPAASGGADEQFF
clone size: .; J gene: TRBJ1-4; D gene: .; V gene: TRBV2; CDR3 DNA: TGTGCCAGCAGTGAGGGTTGGGCAGGGGCTAATGAAAAACTGTTTTTT; CDR3 protein: CASSEGWAGANEKLFF
clone size: .; J gene: TRBJ2-5; D gene: .; V gene: TRBV2; CDR3 DNA: TGTGCCAGCAGTGAGGGGGCGGAGACCCAGTACTTC; CDR3 protein: CASSEGAETQYF
clone size: .; J gene: TRBJ2-1; D gene: .; V gene: TRBV6-5; CDR3 DNA: TGTGCCAGTGGTAGTACAGCCTCCTACAATGAGCAGTTCTTC; CDR3 protein: CASGSTASYNEQFF
clone size: few; J gene: TRBJ1-6; D gene: TRBD1; V gene: TRBV11-3; CDR3 DNA: TGTGCCAGCAGCTTAGACCAGGGGGCGAGTAATTCACCCCTCCACTTT; CDR3 protein: CASSLDQGASNSPLHF
clone size: few; J gene: TRBJ1-2; D gene: TRBD1; V gene: TRBV19; CDR3 DNA: TGTGCCAGTAGTGTTGGGGACAGGGTAGACGCTGGCTACACCTTC; CDR3 protein: CASSVGDRVDAGYTF
clone size: .; J gene: TRBJ1-1; D gene: .; V gene: TRBV18; CDR3 DNA: TGTGCCAGCTCACCGGGCGTTCGGGAGGCGAACACTGAAGCTTTCTTT; CDR3 protein: CASSPGVREANTEAFF